This TCR beta chain stems from a study of shared clonotypes between healthy human individuals (dated by TCRdb to 2020 to 2021). Regarding the complete study: The cohort included three men and a couple of women between 18 and 49 years of age. Each donor's leukapheresis produced roughly between roughly 0.85 and 9 billion PBMCs. To increase sequencing depth and limit assay-specific biases, TCR repertoire library preparation and sequencing were carried out by different laboratories using diverse techniques. For each donor, CD4 naive and CD4 memory were each given three plates, CD8 naive was given two plates, and CD8 memory was given one plate. The study deeply sequenced blood TCR repertoires of five healthy adults to estimate repertoire size and the extent of clonotype sharing between individuals. Overall study results and their limits: Sampling was restricted to blood, and TCR repertoires in tissue are likely to differ from TCR repertoires in blood. Larger estimated clonotype richness was generally found for naive subsets than for memory subsets. The small number of donors limited the genetic and exposure-history diversity represented. Pairwise subsampling indicated that sequencing depth was expected to affect the degree of clonotype sharing among donors. Across a handful of donors, roughly 5.1% of naive CD4, approximately 4% of naive CD8, about 2% of memory CD4, and roughly 0.4% of memory CD8 clonotypes were shared. Incomplete sequencing was indicated by rarefaction of sorted-subset datasets, despite the large sequencing depth. Compared with non-shared clonotypes, the clonotypes found in all four sorted-subset donors had higher generation probabilities.

CD8 naive samples were obtained by positive selection for CCR7 among CD45RO-negative cells, yielding a CD45RA+CCR7+ population from which TemRA cells were excluded. The donors were healthy, HIV-negative adults who had no recently reported acute infections or vaccinations. All donors were Caucasian adults living in Nashville, Tennessee, USA. Blood was obtained by leukapheresis, after which PBMCs were separated by Ficoll-Histopaque density gradient centrifugation and cryopreserved in liquid nitrogen vapor phase. Purity and quantity of every magnetically sorted T cell population were checked by analytical flow cytometry. From each sorted fraction, genomic DNA was isolated and quantified by UV absorbance on a Nanodrop 2000c. As for this clone: The clone's antigen remains unknown. No quality values exist for individual bases; no much larger clone is one base distant. In the same sample, other DNA sequences code for this CDR3.

Reading the germline V gene gives CDR1 LGHNA and CDR2 YNFKEQ. V and J lose 0 bases and 8 bases, and a span of 10 bases separates them. Including cysteine and phenylalanine, the CDR3 has 13 amino acids. The sequence is cut down to CDR3 DNA, 39 bases in frame from base 1. TCR CDR3 regions were amplified from genomic DNA by multiplex PCR using the deep immunoSEQ assay. Genomic DNA extracted from each cell subset was distributed evenly over all wells of several immunoSEQ 96-well plates, and each plate served as one replicate. Each replicate PCR for sorted subsets received around 200 ng genomic DNA, equal to about 30,000 T cell genomes. The purified libraries were quantified using a Qubit 3.0 fluorometer, sized with a Bioanalyzer 2100, and then quantified again using the KAPA Library Quantification kit. A separate single-read 150-cycle Illumina NextSeq 550 flow cell was used to sequence each immunoSEQ 96-well plate. The paper's data handling went like this. Because only junctional sequences without quality scores were contained in the immunoSEQ output, filtering matching that applied to full-length reads could not be performed. Sequences were annotated with PyIR, a Python wrapper for IgBLAST v1.9, using IMGT germline references to assign V/J genes and CDR3. Reads were filtered out if the reads had weak V/J assignments (E-value above 1e-6), no CDR3, stop codons, out-of-frame junctions, or ambiguous translated residues. A V3J clonotype was defined by an identical inferred V gene, J gene, and CDR3 amino acid sequence. Percentage overlap between repertoires was computed as shared unique clonotypes divided by the size of the smaller repertoire. RTK rarefaction, the Chao1 estimator, and Recon v2.1 estimates of unobserved clonotypes were used to assess repertoire richness. Generation probabilities were computed with OLGA for all TCRbeta clonotypes obtained by the gDNA method from a handful of donors. TCRdb obtained this table from immuneACCESS and retained in-frame rearrangements with V and J assigned. These tables miss some clones; where compared with another copy, unresolved V genes account for less than half of the shortfall, and the remainder is unexplained. That table gives V, J and clone size, and the DNA gave D and trimming. The sample includes about 2.1 million clones, with about 92% observed a single time. More than 1.5% of the sample is held by the ten biggest clonotypes.

This receptor was obtained from a young man in good health. Some clones in this sample may be carry-over from other donors' samples. In this chain, TRBV4-2 is recombined with TRBJ1-1; the D gene is perhaps TRBD1, on 6 matching bases. The sequenced material came from naive CD8+ T cells from PBMCs. The cell subset or site label, read with the paper, signifies: CD45RA+CCR7+. Here is the DNA: TGTGCCAGCAGCCAAGATCGAGGGACAGAAGCTTTCTTT. Translation gives CASSQDRGTEAFF.